This T cell receptor (beta chain) is from a study of post-analysis software for immune sequencing data. About the research overall: Patients with relapsing-remitting, secondary progressive and progressive-relapsing multiple sclerosis courses were all represented.

This clonotype came up a few times. The antigen is not known. The germline V gene encodes CDR1 LGHNT and CDR2 FRNRAP. The CDR3 runs 14 residues. V lost 6 bases and J 3 bases, leaving 14 bases between the germline ends. Each TCR beta cDNA library carried unique molecular identifiers. TCRdb fed the PCR reads into MiXCR, producing one record per CDR3 protein. The sample carries roughly 540,000 distinct CDR3 sequences, less than 40% recorded once. Study findings and constraints: Roughly five TRBV segments appeared more often in patients than in controls, and TRBV5-6, TRBV5-1 and TRBV20-1 were among these. When the samples were clustered directly with F measure, those that had been prepared in the same batch showed strong co-clustering.

Sequenced: blood. This sequence was found in a girl aged 2-17 years with multiple sclerosis. The chain recombines TRBV12-5 with TRBJ1-1; D gene uncertain. The CDR3, as DNA: TGTGCTAGTGGCCCTCCGGGGTCGCACACTGAAGCTTTCTTT. This sequence encodes CASGPPGSHTEAFF.